This T cell receptor (beta chain) was captured by sequencing in a study of long-term antiretroviral therapy in people with HIV. Whole-study findings and limits: Whereas controls had wider CDR3 length ranges, HIV repertoires had narrower ones.

CDR3 size: 15 residues. Trimming pared 4 bases from V and 0 bases from J, leaving 12 bases between. Germline assignment: CDR1 MDHEN and CDR2 SYDVKM. Details on this clone: Its antigen remains unknown.

This was the immunoSEQ v3.0 assay at survey level. In sequencing, about 40,000-50,000 T-cell genomes per sample were targeted. Profiled with immunoSEQ multiplex PCR; TCRdb holds only in-frame clones, not every one. The sample has about 17,000 clones; around 74% are singletons. This TCR was recovered from a man aged 25-45 years with HIV. This rearrangement joins TRBV28 to TRBJ1-2, with a weak D call TRBD1 (5 bases). Sequences were derived from unsorted PBMCs, sampled at the start of antiretroviral therapy. The CDR3 bases are TGTGCCAGCAGTTCAAGGGGAGGGGCTAACTATGGCTACACCTTC. Translated: CASSSRGGANYGYTF.